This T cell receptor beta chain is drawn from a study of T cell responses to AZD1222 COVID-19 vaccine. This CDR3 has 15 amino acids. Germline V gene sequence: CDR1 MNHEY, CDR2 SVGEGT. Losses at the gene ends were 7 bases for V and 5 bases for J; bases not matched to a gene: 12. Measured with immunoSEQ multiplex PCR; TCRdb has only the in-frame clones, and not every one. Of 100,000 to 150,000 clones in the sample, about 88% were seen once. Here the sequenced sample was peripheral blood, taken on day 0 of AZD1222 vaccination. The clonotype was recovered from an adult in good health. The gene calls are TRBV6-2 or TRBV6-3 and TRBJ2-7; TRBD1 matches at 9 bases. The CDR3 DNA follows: TGTGCCAGCACCCCAGGACAGGGGATAATGAACGAGCAGTACTTC. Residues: CASTPGQGIMNEQYF.